This TCR beta chain was profiled in a study of T cells after yellow fever vaccination. Germline loops: CDR1 SGHVS, CDR2 FNYEAQ. Trimming removed 5 bases from V and 6 bases from J, with 17 bases in between. There are 15 residues in the CDR3. TCRdb re-derived calls from the 5' RACE reads in MiXCR, one entry per CDR3 protein. The repertoire holds a few hundred thousand distinct CDR3 sequences, with roughly a fifth as singletons. The material sequenced was PBMCs, taken 15 days after the yellow fever booster vaccination. The origin of this receptor is a man under 40 who received the YFV17D yellow fever vaccine. The V gene is TRBV7-6, the J gene TRBJ2-1; no clear D. CDR3 sequence (DNA): TGTGCCAGCAGCCCTCAGCAGGAATTGCGCAATGAGCAGTTCTTC. The encoded protein is CASSPQQELRNEQFF.